The present T cell receptor (beta chain) was sequenced within a study of blood T cell repertoires in COVID-19. Study context: T cells, B-cell-depleted T cells, or PBMCs provided the cDNA or gDNA that served as material.

This CDR3 contains 15 residues. Study processing details: Estimated nucleated cell counts came from reference gene primer amplification. Sequencing used immunoSEQ multiplex PCR; TCRdb keeps in-frame clones, though not all of them. The DNA gave D and trimming, while V, J and clone size come from that table. Here the sample spans fewer than 35,000 clones, around four fifths being singletons. The V and J genes are TRBV12-2 and TRBJ2-1; the table's D call of TRBD2 was not tested on the DNA. TRBV12-2 is a documented pseudogene. The source is a man between 70 and 80 years old with acute or convalescent COVID-19. The sequencing sample was made of peripheral blood. The DNA of the CDR3 is TGTGCAAGTCGCTTAGTTAAGCGGGGGCGCAATGAGCAGTTCTTC. This gives the protein CASRLVKRGRNEQFF.